This T cell receptor beta chain was captured in a study of Graves' ophthalmopathy and Graves' hyperthyroidism. Donors with ophthalmopathy: moderate-to-severe activity, CAS ≥3, NOSPECS ≥4, duration under 3 months. Findings of the study overall: Among expanded thyroid clonotypes above 0.001 frequency, most also occurred in blood.

In germline, CDR1 is SNHLY, CDR2 FYNNEI. Trimming cost V 6 bases and J 4 bases; bases outside gene matches: 7. This CDR3 region has 14 residues. This clonotype was seen at least ten times. Its target is unknown. For repertoire sequencing, the TCR beta CDR3 regions were amplified from RNA transcripts. The first-round RT-PCR employed HTBI primers together with the Qiagen OneStep RT-PCR kit. A multiplex PCR was then performed as the second round. TCRdb analysed the multiplex PCR reads with MiXCR anew, one entry per CDR3 protein. The sample contains some 520,000 distinct CDR3 sequences, approximately 14% of which appear only once.

Sequencing was carried out using blood. The chain combines TRBV2 with TRBJ1-1; TRBD1 matches 8 bases. The clonotype originates from a woman in her 30s with Graves' ophthalmopathy. CDR3 nucleotide sequence: TGTGCCAGCAGAGTAATAACAGGGGGCACTGAAGCTTTCTTT. Its translation: CASRVITGGTEAFF.